This T cell receptor beta chain appears in the sequencing data of a study of blood T cell repertoires in COVID-19. About the research overall: The analysed material was cDNA or gDNA that came from T cells, B-cell-depleted T cells, or PBMCs.

The ends lost 3 bases at V and 8 bases at J; junction bases unmatched: 6. In germline, CDR1 is SGHDT, CDR2 YYEEEE. This CDR3 region has 13 residues. Assay used: immunoSEQ multiplex PCR; TCRdb lists only in-frame clones, some missing. The sample consists of about 150,000 clones, approximately 83% of them appearing once. Participants were aged about 18 to 95 years, lived in over 20 US areas, and enrolled virtually. Within 2 weeks of study entry, exposed participants had contacted a PCR-confirmed or clinician-diagnosed COVID-19 case. This receptor was obtained from a man between 70 and 80 years old who had been exposed to COVID-19. The sequencing sample was made of PBMCs or T cells enriched from blood (not recorded which). V and J are TRBV5-6 and TRBJ1-1, with TRBD1 matching 8 bases. Here the CDR3 DNA reads TGTGCCAGCAGCTGGGGACAGGCCCTCGAAGCTTTCTTT. Amino acids: CASSWGQALEAFF.